The 22 T cell receptor beta chains presented below share a single source sample, sequenced in a study of T-cell reconstitution after alpha-beta-depleted transplantation in children. TCRbeta library preparation incorporated unique molecular identifiers. Each CDR3 protein is one row after TCRdb ran MiXCR on the PCR reads. Here the sample spans about 410,000 distinct CDR3 sequences, roughly 22% being singletons. This sample comprised PBMCs from the stem cell graft donor, obtained from the stem cell graft. These receptors were collected from a human donor who donated a stem cell graft to a child with acute myeloid leukemia.

Only a few counts were recorded for this clonotype. The J gene is TRBJ2-3, the V gene TRBV20-1; D unresolved. The germline CDR1 and CDR2 sequences are DFQATT and SNEGSKA (reference sequence). Trimming pared 2 bases from V and 10 bases from J, leaving 10 bases between. The CDR3 runs 11 residues. CDR3 sequence reads: CSARKDLAQYF. CDR3 sequence (DNA): TGCAGTGCTAGAAAGGATTTAGCGCAGTATTTT.

The chain links TRBV19 to TRBJ2-1, with TRBD2 as a possible D gene (5 bases). CDR1 LNHDA and CDR2 SQIVND come from the germline V gene (reference sequence). V shed 3 bases and J shed 5 bases, with 14 bases lying between them. The CDR3 contains 15 residues. This CDR3 is CASSIGGRIDNEQFF. As DNA, the CDR3 is TGTGCCAGTAGTATCGGAGGCAGGATAGACAATGAGCAGTTCTTC.

V is TRBV12-3 or TRBV12-4 and J is TRBJ2-2; 10 nucleotides align to TRBD2. This CDR3 contains 16 residues. Germline trimming cut 4 bases from V and 6 bases from J; bases unmatched to any gene: 8. CDR3: CASSSYGLAEAGELFF. In nucleotides, the CDR3 is TGTGCCAGCAGTTCTTACGGACTAGCGGAGGCCGGGGAGCTGTTTTTT.

In its sample, this clonotype was seen once. The V call is TRBV7-2, the J call TRBJ2-1, with a tentative D call TRBD2 (6 bases). Germline V gives CDR1 SGHTA, CDR2 FQGNSA. The ends were cut back, 1 base at V and 0 bases at J, with 7 bases in the middle. This CDR3 is 15 amino acids long. Here the CDR3 DNA reads TGTGCCAGCAGCTTAGGGACTACCTCCTACAATGAGCAGTTCTTC. It specifies CASSLGTTSYNEQFF.

This clonotype was recorded many times. J is TRBJ2-7 and V is TRBV4-3, with D perhaps being TRBD1 or TRBD2 (5 bases each). CDR3 size: 14 residues. Between the trimmed V and J ends, which lost 0 bases and 1 base, there was a span of 7 bases. The germline V gene encodes CDR1 LGHNA and CDR2 YSLEER. The CDR3 is CASSQDGGSYEQYF. The CDR3 DNA is TGCGCCAGCAGCCAAGATGGGGGTTCCTACGAGCAGTACTTC.

This clonotype was counted ten times or more. This rearrangement joins TRBV12-3 or TRBV12-4 to TRBJ2-1; 9 bases agree with TRBD2. The CDR3 covers 15 residues. J was trimmed by 5 bases and V by 7 bases; bases with no gene match: 9. CDR3 residues: CASTPGLARNNEQFF. Written as DNA, the CDR3 is TGTGCCAGCACCCCGGGACTAGCAAGAAACAATGAGCAGTTCTTC.

The V gene is TRBV20-1, the J gene TRBJ2-1, with 11 bases aligning to TRBD2. This CDR3 has 17 amino acids. J lost 3 bases, V lost 0 bases, and 7 bases had no gene match. Germline V gene lookup returns CDR1 DFQATT and CDR2 SNEGSKA (reference sequence). CDR3 sequence: CSARDAGTSGFYNEQFF. DNA of the CDR3: TGCAGTGCTAGAGACGCCGGGACTAGCGGATTCTACAATGAGCAGTTCTTC.

The table lists this clonotype with a count of one. V usage is TRBV28 and J usage is TRBJ2-3; 8 bases fit TRBD2. Trimming at V came to 2 bases and at J to 2 bases, leaving 15 bases not matched to a gene. Germline CDR1 reads MDHEN; CDR2 reads SYDVKM. This CDR3 region has 19 residues. Written as DNA, the CDR3 is TGTGCCAGCAGTTTAGACGGGAGGGCCTATAACCCTTCCACAGATACGCAGTATTTT. As protein: CASSLDGRAYNPSTDTQYF.

The chain joins TRBV4-3 to TRBJ2-2, with TRBD1 as a possible D gene (7 bases). The CDR3 sequence is 17 residues long. Germline-derived CDR1 and CDR2 are LGHNA and YSLEER. V was pared by 2 bases and J by 4 bases, with 17 bases between. The CDR3 region has the DNA TGCGCCAGCAGCCAAAGGAGGGCAGGGGGTTTCACCGGGGAGCTGTTTTTT. Translated, it gives CASSQRRAGGFTGELFF.

J is TRBJ2-3 and V is TRBV5-1, with 7 bases identical to TRBD2. Germline V gene sequence: CDR1 SGHRS, CDR2 YFSETQ. The CDR3 sequence is 14 residues long. The V gene end was trimmed by 5 bases and the J gene end by 6 bases; junction bases not matched to a gene: 9. This CDR3 is CASSMPSGHDTQYF. DNA of the CDR3: TGCGCCAGCAGTATGCCTAGCGGCCATGATACGCAGTATTTT.

Ten or more counts support this clonotype. V and J are TRBV20-1 and TRBJ2-5, with TRBD2 as a possible D gene (6 bases). The CDR3 sequence is 15 residues long. Trimming took 3 bases from V and 6 from J, leaving 20 bases between them. Germline loops: CDR1 DFQATT, CDR2 SNEGSKA (reference sequence). In DNA form, the CDR3 reads TGCAGTGCTAGTGCCCTTTTGGGAGGCGGACAGACCCAGTACTTC. Protein: CSASALLGGGQTQYF.

V gene TRBV11-2 combines with J gene TRBJ2-7, with D tentatively TRBD2 (6 bases). CDR3 length: 14 residues. From germline, CDR1 is SGHAT and CDR2 FQNNGV. V lost 3 bases and J lost 6, with 15 bases in between. The CDR3 here is CASSFRGTPSEQYF. CDR3 DNA sequence: TGTGCCAGCAGCTTTCGGGGGACTCCTTCCGAGCAGTACTTC.

This clonotype was seen at least ten times. The J gene is TRBJ1-1, the V gene TRBV29-1; D ambiguous. The CDR3 sequence is 11 residues long. Per the germline V gene, CDR1 is SQVTM and CDR2 is ANQGSEA. Trimming took 6 bases from V and 6 from J, leaving 11 bases between them. This CDR3 is CSVAGGPEAFF. The CDR3 DNA reads as TGCAGCGTGGCGGGCGGGCCTGAAGCTTTCTTT.

The gene calls are TRBV5-6 and TRBJ2-3; D not certain. The CDR3 consists of 14 residues. Trimming took 2 bases from V and 3 from J, leaving 10 bases between them. The germline CDR1 and CDR2 sequences are SGHDT and YYEEEE. CDR3 in DNA: TGTGCCAGCAGCTTCCGGGCGTTAACAGATACGCAGTATTTT. Translation gives CASSFRALTDTQYF.

The gene calls are TRBV20-1 and TRBJ1-1; D ambiguous. Germline V gene sequence: CDR1 DFQATT, CDR2 SNEGSKA (reference sequence). The CDR3 is made up of 13 amino acids. V was clipped by 0 bases and J by 6 bases, with 11 bases between them. The CDR3 DNA sequence: TGCAGTGCTAGAGATGGGCGTCGGGCTGAAGCTTTCTTT. Its translation is CSARDGRRAEAFF.

In this sample, this clonotype turned up a few times. This sequence joins TRBV12-3 or TRBV12-4 and TRBJ2-7; unclear D gene. The V end was cut by 3 bases, the J end by 0 bases, with 9 bases between. The CDR3 covers 14 residues. The DNA of the CDR3 is TGTGCCAGCAGTTTTATAGGGATCTCCTACGAGCAGTACTTC. Translating it yields CASSFIGISYEQYF.

The chain has TRBV20-1 and TRBJ2-7; 11 bases are shared with TRBD2. CDR3 length: 15 residues. In germline, CDR1 is DFQATT, CDR2 SNEGSKA (reference sequence). V was pared by 4 bases and J by 7 bases, with 12 bases of the junction left unmatched. The CDR3 loop reads CSANSGTSGLWEQYF. The CDR3 DNA is TGCAGTGCTAACTCCGGGACTAGCGGTCTTTGGGAGCAGTACTTC.

A few counts support this clonotype. The V and J genes are TRBV24-1 and TRBJ2-1; the D is unclear. Trimming pared 3 bases from V and 0 bases from J, leaving 11 bases between. CDR3 size: 16 residues. Germline CDR1 reads KGHDR; CDR2 reads SFDVKD. The CDR3 sequence is CATSDAATSSYNEQFF. The CDR3 region has the DNA TGTGCCACCAGTGATGCAGCCACAAGCTCCTACAATGAGCAGTTCTTC.

To note about this clonotype: This CDR3 fails to terminate in the conserved phenylalanine or tryptophan, so it likely reflects a read error. The rearrangement links TRBV4-2 to TRBJ1-1; TRBD1 is a possible D gene (6 bases). Deletions cut 6 bases from V and 4 bases from J, with 18 bases between. Germline CDR1 reads LGHNA; CDR2 reads YNFKEQ. The CDR3 has 15 amino acids. CDR3 DNA sequence: TGTGCCAGCAGGCTGACGGGGGGCCAGGGCACTGAAGCTTTCTGT. Translating it yields CASRLTGGQGTEAFC.

In its sample, this clonotype was seen many times. This chain joins TRBV20-1 and TRBJ2-1, with 15 bases aligning to TRBD2. The CDR3 loop spans 16 amino acids. The germline V gene has CDR1 DFQATT and CDR2 SNEGSKA (reference sequence). V lost 0 bases, J lost 4 bases, and 1 base stayed unmatched. In DNA, the CDR3 is TGCAGTGCTAGAGATGGGACTAGCGGGAGGTACAATGAGCAGTTCTTC. Residues: CSARDGTSGRYNEQFF.

V and J are TRBV11-2 and TRBJ2-3; D is uncertain. The germline gives CDR1 SGHAT, CDR2 FQNNGV. Trimming stripped 8 bases from V and 0 bases from J, with 9 bases between. The CDR3 runs to 13 residues. The DNA of the CDR3 is TGTGCCAGCCGACCGGACAGCACAGATACGCAGTATTTT. It codes for CASRPDSTDTQYF.

The chain employs TRBV11-1 and TRBJ2-1, with 13 bases matching TRBD2. The CDR3 is made up of 19 amino acids. CDR1 is SGHAT and CDR2 is FQDESV in the germline V gene (reference sequence). The V and J ends lost 4 bases and 1 base, in that order; junction bases with no gene match: 10. The CDR3 region is CASSSRTSGSHPSYNEQFF. In DNA form, the CDR3 reads TGTGCCAGCAGCTCGCGGACTAGCGGGAGCCACCCTTCCTACAATGAGCAGTTCTTC.